This T cell receptor beta chain is drawn from a study of T cell repertoires in cytomegalovirus infection. In the study overall: Public signatures in TCR beta pointed to CMV infection and matching HLA type.

Points from the study as a whole: Of the TCR beta families, the public ones yielded a cumulative frequency that identified carriers of CMV plus the relevant HLA.

This clonotype was observed many times. Antigen specificity is unknown. This CDR3 is 13 amino acids long. Trimming shortened V by 3 bases and J by 3 bases, and 8 bases separated the two germline ends. TCRdb re-derived calls from the reads in MiXCR, one entry per CDR3 protein. Here the sample spans roughly 640,000 distinct CDR3 sequences, roughly 24% being singletons. This clonotype was sampled from a human donor in good health (CMV status not recorded). Some clones in this sample may be carry-over from other donors' samples. This sequence joins TRBV12-3 or TRBV12-4 and TRBJ2-5; no reliable D call. What was sequenced was CD8+ T cells from PBMCs. The CDR3 sequence is CASSFSGEETQYF. Written as DNA, the CDR3 is TGTGCCAGCAGTTTTAGTGGGGAAGAGACCCAGTACTTC.